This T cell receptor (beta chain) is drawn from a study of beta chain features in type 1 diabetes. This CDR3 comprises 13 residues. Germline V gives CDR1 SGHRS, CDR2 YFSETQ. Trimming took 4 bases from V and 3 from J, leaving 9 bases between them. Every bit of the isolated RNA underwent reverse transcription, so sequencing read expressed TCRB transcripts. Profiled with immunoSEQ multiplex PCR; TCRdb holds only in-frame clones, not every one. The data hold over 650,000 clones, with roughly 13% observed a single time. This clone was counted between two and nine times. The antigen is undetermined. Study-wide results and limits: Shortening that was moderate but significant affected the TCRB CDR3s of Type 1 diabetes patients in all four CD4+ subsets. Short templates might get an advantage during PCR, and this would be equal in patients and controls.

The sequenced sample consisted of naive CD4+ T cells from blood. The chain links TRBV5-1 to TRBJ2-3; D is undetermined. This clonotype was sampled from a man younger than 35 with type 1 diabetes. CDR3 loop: CASSPRPTDTQYF. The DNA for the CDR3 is TGCGCCAGCAGCCCAAGACCGACAGATACGCAGTATTTT.